A single sample is the source of the 16 T cell receptor beta chains below, sequenced in a study of blood T cell repertoires in COVID-19. The method was immunoSEQ multiplex PCR; TCRdb's version includes in-frame clones alone and lacks a portion of them. The data contain about 300,000 clones, approximately 90% of them singletons. Sequencing was done on a sample of peripheral blood. The receptors were sampled from a woman aged 25 to 39 with COVID-19, enrolled during active disease.

Worth noting for this clone: Other DNA sequences in the sample encode the same CDR3. The V call is TRBV5-1, the J call TRBJ1-6; D ambiguous. This CDR3 is 13 amino acids long. Germline V gene sequence: CDR1 SGHRS, CDR2 YFSETQ. V was pared by 0 bases and J by 8 bases, with 6 bases between. CDR3 in amino acids: CASSLAGYSPLHF. The CDR3 nucleotides read TGCGCCAGCAGCTTGGCCGGTTATTCACCCCTCCACTTT.

The CDR3 DNA reads TGTGCCAGCAAGACACAGGAAAACAATGAGCAGTTCTTC. Its protein product is CASKTQENNEQFF. The genes are TRBV7-9 and TRBJ2-1; possible D gene TRBD1, 5 bases. Germline-derived CDR1 and CDR2 are SEHNR and FQNEAQ (reference sequence). The CDR3 runs 13 residues. V was trimmed by 7 bases and J by 5 bases, leaving 12 bases between them.

The chain uses TRBV6-2 or TRBV6-3 and TRBJ1-1, with 7 bases that match TRBD1. Unmatched junction bases numbered 11, after V lost 6 bases and J lost 10 bases. This CDR3 spans 13 amino acids. Germline V gene data show CDR1 as MNHEY and CDR2 as SVGEGT. The CDR3 loop is CASSPRTGLAAFF. CDR3 bases: TGTGCCAGCAGCCCCCGGACAGGATTGGCAGCTTTCTTT.

In the case of this clone: One end of the junction fails to match germline, which may point to a read error. The chain links TRBV7-7 to TRBJ2-2; 8 bases are shared with TRBD1. This CDR3 contains 16 residues. The germline gives CDR1 SSHAT, CDR2 FNYEAQ (reference sequence). DNA of the CDR3: TGTGCTAGCAGCTCAGGTTTCCTGACAGGGGCCGGGGAGCTGTTTTTT. Translating gives CASSSGFLTGAGELFF.

The chain uses TRBV21-1 and TRBJ2-5; the table's D call of TRBD1 was not tested on the DNA. TRBV21-1 corresponds to a pseudogene. This CDR3 has 15 residues. CDR3 residues: CASSKEDRSPETQYF. The CDR3 nucleotides read TGTGCCAGCAGCAAAGAGGACAGGTCGCCAGAGACCCAGTACTTC.

This chain connects TRBV2 to TRBJ1-1; 8 bases line up with TRBD1. V shed 7 bases, J shed 0 bases, and the junction held 4 bases outside the gene matches. This CDR3 spans 14 amino acids. Germline values: CDR1 SNHLY, CDR2 FYNNEI. CDR3 protein: CASNRGTMNTEAFF. For the CDR3, the DNA is TGTGCCAGCAACAGGGGGACCATGAACACTGAAGCTTTCTTT.

The chain recombines TRBV7-2 with TRBJ1-5; perhaps TRBD1 as D (5 bases). The CDR3 runs 14 residues. The germline gives CDR1 SGHTA, CDR2 FQGNSA. With 6 bases removed from V and 6 bases from J, the gap between germline ends came to 15 bases. DNA of the CDR3: TGTGCCAGCAGTTTCCCAGGGATGACTCAGCCCCAGCATTTT. Translation: CASSFPGMTQPQHF.

This chain links TRBV4-1 with TRBJ1-2; the D gene is possibly TRBD1 (6 bases). V gave up 0 bases and J gave up 4 bases, with 18 bases separating them. In germline, CDR1 is MGHRA, CDR2 YSYEKL. There are 17 residues in the CDR3. The CDR3 is CASSQDLDSSYVYGYTF. In DNA, the CDR3 is TGCGCCAGCAGCCAAGATTTGGACAGCAGCTACGTCTATGGCTACACCTTC.

The gene calls are TRBV4-1 and TRBJ1-2, with 7 positions matching TRBD1. V lost 0 bases to trimming and J lost 5 bases; unmatched junction nucleotides: 9. CDR3 length: 16 amino acids. CDR1 is MGHRA and CDR2 is YSYEKL in the germline V gene. The CDR3 sequence: CASSQETGFDLYGYTF. Here the CDR3 DNA reads TGCGCCAGCAGCCAAGAGACAGGGTTCGACCTTTATGGCTACACCTTC.

The gene calls are TRBV6-2 or TRBV6-3 and TRBJ2-3, with a possible D match to TRBD2 (5 bases). Between the trimmed V and J ends, which lost 5 bases and 4 bases, there was a span of 16 bases. CDR1 MNHEY and CDR2 SVGEGT come from the germline V gene. CDR3 length: 15 residues. CDR3 protein: CASSPQLSGADTQYF. For the CDR3, the DNA is TGTGCCAGCAGTCCCCAGTTGAGCGGCGCAGATACGCAGTATTTT.

The rearrangement joins TRBV7-9 to TRBJ2-7; 10 bases match TRBD2. The CDR3 loop spans 15 amino acids. V shed 4 bases, J shed 5 bases, and the junction held 8 bases outside the gene matches. Per germline, CDR1 SEHNR and CDR2 FQNEAQ (reference sequence). This CDR3 reads CASSSSGTSVDEQYF. CDR3 bases: TGTGCCAGCAGCTCCTCCGGGACTAGCGTCGACGAGCAGTACTTC.

V gene TRBV11-2 combines with J gene TRBJ2-7; TRBD1 matches at 7 bases. The CDR3 covers 14 residues. Trimming removed 1 base from V and 4 bases from J; junction bases left unmatched: 4. CDR1 SGHAT and CDR2 FQNNGV come from the germline V gene. CDR3: CASSLGDSYYEQYF. The DNA of the CDR3 is TGTGCCAGCAGCTTAGGGGACAGCTATTACGAGCAGTACTTC.

The rearrangement links TRBV14 to TRBJ1-6; D is unresolved. Deletions cut 0 bases from V and 16 bases from J, with 16 bases between. The CDR3 runs to 14 residues. CDR1 and CDR2 from the germline V gene are SGHDN and FVKESK. The CDR3 nucleotides read TGTGCCAGCAGCCAAGACTCTTTCGGCGGCCGACTCCACTTT. Protein product: CASSQDSFGGRLHF.

This chain joins TRBV5-6 and TRBJ2-7; D remains unclear. The CDR3 runs to 15 residues. CDR1 SGHDT and CDR2 YYEEEE come from the germline V gene. Trimming took off 1 base at V and 0 bases at J, with 11 bases between the two ends. The CDR3 spells CASSLLPESSYEQYF. The CDR3 DNA reads TGTGCCAGCAGCTTGCTCCCAGAAAGCTCCTACGAGCAGTACTTC.

The chain uses TRBV5-5 and TRBJ1-1; D is perhaps TRBD1 (5 bases). Germline V CDR1 and CDR2: SGHKS, YYEKEE (reference sequence). CDR3 length: 15 residues. Deletions cut 1 base from V and 5 bases from J, with 15 bases between. The CDR3 loop reads CASSLSVGGGTEAFF. The CDR3 DNA is TGTGCCAGCAGCTTGTCAGTGGGGGGAGGAACTGAAGCTTTCTTT. Variable domain in full (rest from reference TRBV5-5 and TRBJ1-1): DAGVTQSPTHLIKTRGQQVTLRCSPISGHKSVSWYQQVLGQGPQFIFQYYEKEERGRGNFPDRFSARQFPNYSSELNVNALLLGDSALYLCASSLSVGGGTEAFFGQGTRLTVV.

This chain connects TRBV28 to TRBJ1-1; possibly TRBD1 for D (5 bases). CDR3 size: 14 residues. Germline CDR1 reads MDHEN; CDR2 reads SYDVKM. Trimming left V 3 bases short and J 8 bases short, with 16 bases between. The DNA of the CDR3 is TGTGCCAGCAGTTTGGGGAGGAGCCAGGGCGAAGCTTTCTTT. Its protein product is CASSLGRSQGEAFF.